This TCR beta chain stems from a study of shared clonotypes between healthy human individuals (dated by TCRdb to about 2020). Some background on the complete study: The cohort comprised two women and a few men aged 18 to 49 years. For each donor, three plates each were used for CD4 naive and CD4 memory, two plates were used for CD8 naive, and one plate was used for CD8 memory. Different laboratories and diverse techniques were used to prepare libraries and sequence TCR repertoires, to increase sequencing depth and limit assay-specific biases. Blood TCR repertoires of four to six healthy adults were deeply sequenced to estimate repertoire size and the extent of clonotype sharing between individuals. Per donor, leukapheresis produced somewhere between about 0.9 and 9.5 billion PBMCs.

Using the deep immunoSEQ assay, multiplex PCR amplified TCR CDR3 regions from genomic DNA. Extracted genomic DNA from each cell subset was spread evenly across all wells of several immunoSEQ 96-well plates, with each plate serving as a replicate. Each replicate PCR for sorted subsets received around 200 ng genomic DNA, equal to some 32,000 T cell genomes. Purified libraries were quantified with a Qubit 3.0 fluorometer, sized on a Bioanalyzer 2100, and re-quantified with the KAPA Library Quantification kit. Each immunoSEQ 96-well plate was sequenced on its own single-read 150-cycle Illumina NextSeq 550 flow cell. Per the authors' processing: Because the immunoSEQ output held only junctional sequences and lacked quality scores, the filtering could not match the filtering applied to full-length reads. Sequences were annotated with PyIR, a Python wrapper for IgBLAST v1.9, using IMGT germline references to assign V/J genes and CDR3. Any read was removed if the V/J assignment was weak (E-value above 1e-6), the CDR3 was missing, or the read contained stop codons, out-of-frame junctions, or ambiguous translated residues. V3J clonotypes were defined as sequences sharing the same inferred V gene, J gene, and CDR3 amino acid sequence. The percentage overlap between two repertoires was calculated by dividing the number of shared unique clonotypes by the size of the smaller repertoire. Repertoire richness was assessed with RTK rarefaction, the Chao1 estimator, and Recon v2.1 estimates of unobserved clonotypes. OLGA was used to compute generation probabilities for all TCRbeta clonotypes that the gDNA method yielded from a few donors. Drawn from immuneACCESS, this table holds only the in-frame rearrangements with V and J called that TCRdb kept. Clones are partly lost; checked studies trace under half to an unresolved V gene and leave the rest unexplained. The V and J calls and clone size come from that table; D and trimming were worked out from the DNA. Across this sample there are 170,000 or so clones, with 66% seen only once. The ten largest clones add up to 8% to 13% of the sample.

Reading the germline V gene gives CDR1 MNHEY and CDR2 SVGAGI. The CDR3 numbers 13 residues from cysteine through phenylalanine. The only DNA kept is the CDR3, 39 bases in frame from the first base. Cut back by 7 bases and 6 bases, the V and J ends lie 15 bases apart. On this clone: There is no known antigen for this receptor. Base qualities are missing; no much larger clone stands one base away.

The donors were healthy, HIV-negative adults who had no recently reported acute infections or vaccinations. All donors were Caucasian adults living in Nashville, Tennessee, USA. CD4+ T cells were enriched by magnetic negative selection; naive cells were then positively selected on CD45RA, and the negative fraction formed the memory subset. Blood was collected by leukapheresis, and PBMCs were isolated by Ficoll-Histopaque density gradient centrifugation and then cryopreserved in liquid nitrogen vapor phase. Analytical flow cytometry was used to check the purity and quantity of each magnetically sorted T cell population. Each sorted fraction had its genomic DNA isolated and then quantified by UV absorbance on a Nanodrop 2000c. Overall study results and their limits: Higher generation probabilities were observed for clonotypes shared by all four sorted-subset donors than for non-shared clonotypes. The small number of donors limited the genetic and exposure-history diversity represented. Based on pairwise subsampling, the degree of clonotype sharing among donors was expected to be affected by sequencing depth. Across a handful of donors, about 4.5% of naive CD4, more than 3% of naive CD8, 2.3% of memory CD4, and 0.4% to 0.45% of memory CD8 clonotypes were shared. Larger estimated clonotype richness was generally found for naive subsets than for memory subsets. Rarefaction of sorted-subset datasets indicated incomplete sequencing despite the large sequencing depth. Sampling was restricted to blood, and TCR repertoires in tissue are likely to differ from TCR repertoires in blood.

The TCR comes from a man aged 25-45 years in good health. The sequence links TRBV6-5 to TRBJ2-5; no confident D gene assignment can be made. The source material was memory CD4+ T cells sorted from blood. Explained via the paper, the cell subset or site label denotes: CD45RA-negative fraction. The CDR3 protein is CASTRIEAKTQYF. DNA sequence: TGTGCCAGCACCCGGATTGAAGCTAAGACCCAGTACTTC.